Listed here are 23 T cell receptor beta chains from one sample, sequenced in a study of CD8 T cells in Susac syndrome. It was with random hexamers that 0.5 to 1 ug RNA was reverse transcribed. TCRdb passed the immunoSEQ multiplex PCR reads through MiXCR, listing each CDR3 protein once. Of roughly 130,000 distinct CDR3 sequences detected, roughly 95% appear once; the ten largest clones hold less than 0.15%. Sequencing used CD4+ T cells from PBMCs. The receptor source for this set is a human donor with Susac syndrome.

The gene calls are TRBV20-1 and TRBJ1-1; D not resolved. The germline V gene encodes CDR1 DFQATT and CDR2 SNEGSKA (reference sequence). This CDR3 comprises 14 residues. V dropped 1 base and J dropped 1 base, with 10 bases sitting between them. The chain's CDR3 is CSARGETGNTEAFF. Written as DNA, the CDR3 is TGCAGTGCTAGAGGGGAGACGGGGAACACTGAAGCTTTCTTT.

This clonotype has just one count. The rearrangement joins TRBV5-1 to TRBJ1-2; D is unresolved. This CDR3 has 13 residues. Germline V gene lookup returns CDR1 SGHRS and CDR2 YFSETQ. V dropped 0 bases and J dropped 0 bases, with 3 bases sitting between them. CDR3: CASSLAANYGYTF. CDR3 nucleotide sequence: TGCGCCAGCAGCTTGGCCGCTAACTATGGCTACACCTTC.

The rearrangement links TRBV7-9 to TRBJ2-7; perhaps TRBD1 as D (6 bases). This CDR3 comprises 15 residues. CDR1 is SEHNR and CDR2 is FQNEAQ in the germline V gene (reference sequence). Trimming pared 1 base from V and 7 bases from J, leaving 17 bases between. This CDR3 reads CASSLEGQGNLEQYF. The CDR3 nucleotides are TGTGCCAGCAGCTTAGAGGGGCAGGGGAATTTGGAGCAGTACTTC.

This chain joins TRBV3-1 and TRBJ1-3; D call uncertain. The CDR3 is 14 amino acids. The germline V gene encodes CDR1 LGHDT and CDR2 YNNKEL (reference sequence). V gave up 0 bases and J gave up 2 bases, with 5 bases separating them. CDR3 amino acids: CASSQDGTGNTIYF. The CDR3 DNA sequence: TGTGCCAGCAGCCAAGATGGAACTGGAAACACCATATATTTT.

The V and J genes are TRBV20-1 and TRBJ1-5; D gene uncertain. The germline CDR1 and CDR2 sequences are DFQATT and SNEGSKA (reference sequence). The germline V and J ends were trimmed by 4 bases and 7 bases, with 11 bases remaining between them. The CDR3 is 12 amino acids. Here the CDR3 reads CSATWTGQPQHF. In DNA form, the CDR3 reads TGCAGTGCTACTTGGACTGGACAGCCCCAGCATTTT.

The gene calls are TRBV13 and TRBJ1-1; D is ambiguous. Germline values: CDR1 PRHDT, CDR2 FYEKMQ (reference sequence). V was shortened by 5 bases and J by 6 bases, with 16 bases between the two germline ends. The CDR3 has 14 amino acids. The chain's CDR3 is CASSNRKRVAEAFF. The CDR3 coding sequence is TGTGCCAGCAGCAACAGAAAACGAGTCGCTGAAGCTTTCTTT.

This sequence joins TRBV4-2 and TRBJ1-1; the D is unclear. Trimming took 1 base from V and 2 from J, leaving 11 bases between them. Germline loops: CDR1 LGHNA, CDR2 YNFKEQ. This CDR3 has 15 residues. CDR3 in DNA: TGTGCCAGCAGCCAAGGGTACGTCGGAAACACTGAAGCTTTCTTT. Its protein is CASSQGYVGNTEAFF.

This clonotype came up once. The rearrangement uses TRBV7-2 and TRBJ2-3, with D perhaps assigned TRBD1 or TRBD2 (5 bases each). The V end lost 5 bases, the J end lost 5 bases, and 14 bases lay between the germline ends. Germline V gives CDR1 SGHTA, CDR2 FQGNSA. The CDR3 runs 14 residues. The chain's CDR3 is CASSPGPNRDTQYF. Here the CDR3 DNA reads TGTGCCAGCAGCCCGGGACCAAATAGAGATACGCAGTATTTT. Looking up the rest from reference TRBV7-2 and TRBJ2-3 gives the full variable domain: GAGVSQSPSNKVTEKGKDVELRCDPISGHTALYWYRQSLGQGLEFLIYFQGNSAPDKSGLPSDRFSAERTGGSVSTLTIQRTQQEDSAVYLCASSPGPNRDTQYFGPGTRLTVL.

Turning to this clonotype: The germline gene is not matched at one end of the junction; a read error may be the cause. J is TRBJ2-5 and V is TRBV6-1; 10 nucleotides line up with TRBD2. Germline CDR1 MNHNS, CDR2 SASEGT. This CDR3 has 16 amino acids. The CDR3 protein is CASRPPGLAFQGTQYF. The DNA for the CDR3 is TGTGCCAGCAGACCCCCGGGACTAGCGTTTCAAGGGACCCAGTACTTC.

The chain recombines TRBV19 with TRBJ2-1, with a possible D match to TRBD2 (5 bases). This CDR3 has 14 residues. CDR1 LNHDA and CDR2 SQIVND come from the germline V gene (reference sequence). V lost 4 bases and J lost 8, with 15 bases in between. The CDR3: CASSKLGRRDEQFF. The CDR3 region has the DNA TGTGCCAGTAGTAAATTAGGCCGGCGGGATGAGCAGTTCTTC. Together with reference TRBV19 and TRBJ2-1, the CDR3 gives the full variable domain: DGGITQSPKYLFRKEGQNVTLSCEQNLNHDAMYWYRQDPGQGLRLIYYSQIVNDFQKGDIAEGYSVSREKKESFPLTVTSAQKNPTAFYLCASSKLGRRDEQFFGPGTRLTVL.

The rearrangement uses TRBV30 and TRBJ2-7; D is possibly TRBD1 (5 bases). The length of the CDR3 is 12 residues. Looked up from germline, CDR1 is GTSNPN and CDR2 is SVGIG (reference sequence). V lost 2 bases and J 3 bases, leaving 8 bases between the germline ends. The CDR3 DNA reads TGTGCCTGGAGTAGGGGCTTCTACGAGCAGTACTTC. Encoded protein: CAWSRGFYEQYF.

J is TRBJ1-5 and V is TRBV12-3 or TRBV12-4; maybe TRBD1 (5 bases). V lost 6 bases to trimming and J lost 5 bases, with 17 bases between them. The CDR3 has 15 amino acids. CDR3 sequence (DNA): TGTGCCAGCAGCCCTTTTGGCAGGGATTATCAGCCCCAGCATTTT. Encoded protein: CASSPFGRDYQPQHF.

Here the CDR3 reads CATSGSNTGELFF. CDR3 nucleotides: TGTGCCACCAGTGGCAGTAACACCGGGGAGCTGTTTTTT. The chain employs TRBV24-1 and TRBJ2-2; no clear D. Deletions cut 5 bases from V and 2 bases from J, with 5 bases between. The CDR3 has 13 residues. CDR1 and CDR2 from the germline V gene are KGHDR and SFDVKD.

The chain couples TRBV30 to TRBJ2-7, with 8 bases aligning to TRBD1. The germline V gene has CDR1 GTSNPN and CDR2 SVGIG (reference sequence). V was pared by 3 bases and J by 3 bases, with 1 base of the junction left unmatched. This CDR3 comprises 12 residues. This CDR3 is CAWRQGVYEQYF. The CDR3 bases are TGTGCCTGGAGACAGGGGGTCTACGAGCAGTACTTC. Drawing the rest from reference TRBV30 and TRBJ2-7, the complete variable domain is SQTIHQWPATLVQPVGSPLSLECTVEGTSNPNLYWYRQAAGRGLQLLFYSVGIGQISSEVPQNLSASRPQDRQFILSSKKLLLSDSGFYLCAWRQGVYEQYFGPGTRLTVT.

The chain is built from TRBV18 and TRBJ2-6; D possibly corresponds to TRBD2 (6 bases). Trimming left V 3 bases short and J 4 bases short, with 10 bases between. The germline gives CDR1 KGHSH, CDR2 LQKENI. The CDR3 runs to 15 residues. The CDR3 DNA sequence: TGTGCCAGCTCACCTCGGGGGATGGGGGCCAACGTCCTGACTTTC. Protein: CASSPRGMGANVLTF.

This rearrangement joins TRBV6-5 to TRBJ2-4; TRBD2 might be the D (7 bases). Trimming took 8 bases from V and 9 from J, leaving 20 bases between them. There are 14 residues in the CDR3. Per the germline V gene, CDR1 is MNHEY and CDR2 is SVGAGI. CDR3 bases: TGTGCCAGCGGCGGGGGCGATCAGGGGAGCATTCAGTACTTC. Residues: CASGGGDQGSIQYF.

The chain combines TRBV4-2 with TRBJ2-5; tentatively, D is TRBD2 (6 bases). This CDR3 contains 18 residues. Trimming cost V 4 bases and J 5 bases, with 26 bases left between them. Germline V gene data show CDR1 as LGHNA and CDR2 as YNFKEQ. This chain's CDR3 is CASSPINAGGALQETQYF. For the CDR3, the DNA is TGTGCCAGCAGCCCCATAAACGCCGGCGGGGCCTTACAGGAGACCCAGTACTTC.

V is TRBV29-1 and J is TRBJ2-5; D is ambiguous. The CDR3 is 10 residues long. Trimming took 7 bases from V and 2 from J, leaving 5 bases between them. Germline V lookup: CDR1 SQVTM, CDR2 ANQGSEA. This CDR3 reads CSGRQETQYF. CDR3 DNA sequence: TGCAGCGGCCGGCAAGAGACCCAGTACTTC.

CDR3 loop: CATSRDWPTAYEQYF. Here the CDR3 DNA reads TGTGCCACCAGCAGAGATTGGCCCACGGCCTACGAGCAGTACTTC. This chain joins TRBV15 and TRBJ2-7; D unclear. Per germline, CDR1 LNHNV and CDR2 YYDKDF (reference sequence). This CDR3 has 15 residues. The V end was cut by 0 bases, the J end by 2 bases, with 11 bases between.

J is TRBJ2-2 and V is TRBV29-1; D is unresolved. Trimming took off 0 bases at V and 4 bases at J, with 6 bases between the two ends. Germline loops: CDR1 SQVTM, CDR2 ANQGSEA. The length of the CDR3 is 13 residues. CDR3 region: CSVEDRATGELFF. CDR3 nucleotide sequence: TGCAGCGTTGAAGATCGGGCCACCGGGGAGCTGTTTTTT.

The chain carries TRBV4-2 and TRBJ2-6; no clear D. V lost 0 bases to trimming and J lost 0 bases, with 6 bases between them. CDR3 size: 16 residues. Germline V CDR1 and CDR2: LGHNA, YNFKEQ. The chain's CDR3 is CASSQEGISGANVLTF. The CDR3, as DNA: TGTGCCAGCAGCCAAGAGGGGATCTCTGGGGCCAACGTCCTGACTTTC.

The gene calls are TRBV5-6 and TRBJ2-7; D may be TRBD1 (5 bases). In germline, CDR1 is SGHDT, CDR2 YYEEEE. The CDR3 consists of 12 residues. Trimming took off 1 base at V and 7 bases at J, with 9 bases between the two ends. This CDR3 is CASSLPGLEQYF. CDR3 sequence (DNA): TGTGCCAGCAGCTTGCCAGGGCTTGAGCAGTACTTC.

The V gene is TRBV29-1, the J gene TRBJ2-7; D may match TRBD1 or TRBD2 (5 bases each). V shed 4 bases and J shed 3 bases, with 13 bases lying between them. Germline lookup yields CDR1 SQVTM and CDR2 ANQGSEA. The CDR3 consists of 13 residues. The CDR3: CSVAQKRGYEQYF. As DNA, the CDR3 is TGCAGCGTTGCTCAGAAGAGGGGCTACGAGCAGTACTTC.